These 29 T cell receptor beta chains were all obtained from the same sample, sequenced in a study of blood T cell repertoires in COVID-19. Sequencing used immunoSEQ multiplex PCR; TCRdb keeps in-frame clones, though not all of them. The sample lists around 390,000 clones; around nine tenths were seen once. Sequences were obtained from PBMCs or T cells enriched from blood (not recorded which). These receptors all stem from a woman aged 50 to 65 who had recovered from COVID-19.

This clone was seen only once. The rearrangement uses TRBV6-5 and TRBJ2-7; 8 bases fit TRBD2. This CDR3 has 14 residues. Germline V gene lookup returns CDR1 MNHEY and CDR2 SVGAGI. Trimming at V came to 0 bases and at J to 4 bases, leaving 2 bases not matched to a gene. The CDR3 nucleotides are TGTGCCAGCAGTTACTCGCGGGGGGTATACGAGCAGTACTTC. Translated, it gives CASSYSRGVYEQYF.

The rearrangement uses TRBV28 and TRBJ1-2; D unresolved. Trimming cost V 6 bases and J 6 bases, with 5 bases left between them. This CDR3 comprises 10 residues. Germline V lookup: CDR1 MDHEN, CDR2 SYDVKM. The CDR3, as DNA: TGTGCCAGCAGCGAGAATGGCTACACCTTC. Amino acid sequence: CASSENGYTF.

The chain employs TRBV4-1 and TRBJ2-1; a weak D match, TRBD2 (6 bases). The CDR3 length is 19 residues. Trimming cost V 0 bases and J 1 base, with 19 bases left between them. From germline, CDR1 is MGHRA and CDR2 YSYEKL. The CDR3 region has the DNA TGCGCCAGCAGCCAAGAGCCTTTAGGAGGGCTCCAGTCCTACAATGAGCAGTTCTTC. Amino acids: CASSQEPLGGLQSYNEQFF.

The chain employs TRBV7-9 and TRBJ2-7; no definite D call. V shed 5 bases and J shed 5 bases, with 10 bases lying between them. Looked up from germline, CDR1 is SEHNR and CDR2 is FQNEAQ (reference sequence). The CDR3 spans 12 residues. CDR3 nucleotide sequence: TGTGCCAGCAGCCCCACTCCGCACGAGCAGTACTTC. Its protein is CASSPTPHEQYF.

The chain employs TRBV5-4 and TRBJ1-3; 7 positions agree with TRBD1. Germline V gene lookup returns CDR1 SGHNT and CDR2 YYREEE (reference sequence). This CDR3 spans 15 amino acids. V shed 2 bases, J shed 2 bases, and the junction held 4 bases outside the gene matches. CDR3 nucleotides: TGTGCCAGCAGCTTTGGTAGGGGGCCTGGAAACACCATATATTTT. Translation gives CASSFGRGPGNTIYF.

This clone appeared a few times. The V gene is TRBV7-8, the J gene TRBJ1-6, with 9 bases lining up with TRBD1. With 3 bases clipped from V and 7 bases from J, the junction kept 7 bases outside the gene matches. Germline V gene lookup returns CDR1 SGHVS and CDR2 FQNEAQ. This CDR3 is built from 16 residues. CDR3 bases: TGTGCCAGCAGCTTCCGGGACAGGGTGCGGAATTCACCCCTCCACTTT. This translates into CASSFRDRVRNSPLHF.

About this clone itself: This sample also contains other DNA sequences that code for the same CDR3. This sequence joins TRBV5-1 and TRBJ1-3, with unresolved D. Germline V CDR1 and CDR2: SGHRS, YFSETQ. Trimming stripped 0 bases from V and 1 base from J, with 5 bases between. The CDR3 length is 14 residues. This CDR3 is CASSLDSSGNTIYF. The DNA of the CDR3 is TGCGCCAGCAGCTTGGACAGTTCTGGAAACACCATATATTTT.

Details on this clone: At one end the junction does not follow the germline gene, possibly because of a read error. V is TRBV3-1 (or the pseudogene TRBV3-2) and J is TRBJ2-5; 8 nucleotides agree with TRBD2. Germline assignment: CDR1 LGHDT and CDR2 YNNKEL (reference sequence). CDR3 length: 17 residues. CDR3 amino acids: CATSPRRGGLIVETQYF. CDR3 bases: TGTGCCACCAGCCCACGACGGGGGGGGCTCATTGTAGAGACCCAGTACTTC.

This clone came up once. V gene TRBV9 combines with J gene TRBJ1-2; TRBD1 matches 7 bases. Looked up from germline, CDR1 is SGDLS and CDR2 is YYNGEE. Unmatched junction bases numbered 11, after V lost 3 bases and J lost 6 bases. The CDR3 spans 15 residues. The CDR3 coding sequence is TGTGCCAGCAGCGCCTCCGCAGACAGGGCAAATGGCTACACCTTC. Translating gives CASSASADRANGYTF.

The rearrangement links TRBV5-1 to TRBJ1-1; 9 bases fit TRBD1. The CDR3 has 14 residues. In germline, CDR1 is SGHRS, CDR2 YFSETQ. The J segment lost 3 bases and the V segment lost 4 bases, leaving 4 bases of the junction unmatched. CDR3 sequence (DNA): TGCGCCAGCAGCCAGACAGGGGGGTACACTGAAGCTTTCTTT. Its translation: CASSQTGGYTEAFF. Combining the CDR3 with reference TRBV5-1 and TRBJ1-1 gives the whole variable domain KAGVTQTPRYLIKTRGQQVTLSCSPISGHRSVSWYQQTPGQGLQFLFEYFSETQRNKGNFPGRFSGRQFSNSRSEMNVSTLELGDSALYLCASSQTGGYTEAFFGQGTRLTVV.

This clone is a singleton in its sample. The chain carries TRBV5-1 and TRBJ1-1; the D is unclear. This CDR3 region has 13 residues. The germline gives CDR1 SGHRS, CDR2 YFSETQ. Trimming removed 4 bases at V and 5 bases at J, with 12 bases between. The CDR3 here is CASSPSMRTEAFF. Written as DNA, the CDR3 is TGCGCCAGCAGCCCTTCCATGCGGACTGAAGCTTTCTTT.

The chain carries TRBV28 and TRBJ1-1; TRBD1 aligns across 8 bases. The CDR3 runs to 13 residues. V lost 6 bases to trimming and J lost 7 bases; unmatched junction nucleotides: 7. Per the germline V gene, CDR1 is MDHEN and CDR2 is SYDVKM. CDR3 nucleotide sequence: TGTGCCAGCAGGGCAGGGGGCCAGAGTGAAGCTTTCTTT. Its protein is CASRAGGQSEAFF.

The rearrangement links TRBV27 to TRBJ2-7; 10 positions agree with TRBD2. Per germline, CDR1 MNHEY and CDR2 SMNVEV (reference sequence). This CDR3 has 15 amino acids. With 3 bases clipped from V and 2 bases from J, the junction kept 4 bases outside the gene matches. CDR3 loop: CASSLSSGGPYEQYF. Written as DNA, the CDR3 is TGTGCCAGCAGTTTGTCTAGCGGGGGCCCCTACGAGCAGTACTTC.

This clone was found once. V gene TRBV2 combines with J gene TRBJ2-7, with D possibly TRBD1 on 6 matching bases. The germline CDR1 and CDR2 sequences are SNHLY and FYNNEI. The CDR3 length is 13 residues. Trimming pared 5 bases from V and 4 bases from J, leaving 12 bases between. CDR3 sequence reads: CASSPDRRYEQYF. CDR3 in DNA: TGTGCCAGCAGTCCTGACAGGAGGTACGAGCAGTACTTC. Supplemented by reference TRBV2 and TRBJ2-7, the full variable domain reads EPEVTQTPSHQVTQMGQEVILRCVPISNHLYFYWYRQILGQKVEFLVSFYNNEISEKSEIFDDQFSVERPDGSNFTLKIRSTKLEDSAMYFCASSPDRRYEQYFGPGTRLTVT.

The gene calls are TRBV5-6 and TRBJ1-2, with a tentative D call TRBD1 (5 bases). Germline values: CDR1 SGHDT, CDR2 YYEEEE. V gave up 5 bases and J gave up 0 bases, with 23 bases separating them. CDR3 length equals 18 residues. CDR3 sequence reads: CASSRGGNMLPPNYGYTF. The CDR3 region has the DNA TGTGCCAGCAGTAGGGGAGGGAACATGCTCCCGCCTAACTATGGCTACACCTTC.

The rearrangement joins TRBV5-1 to TRBJ1-5, with 8 bases matching TRBD1. This CDR3 contains 14 residues. V shed 4 bases and J 4 bases; nucleotides not matched to a gene: 4. The V gene's germline CDR1 is SGHRS and CDR2 YFSETQ. In DNA form, the CDR3 reads TGCGCCAGCAGCCCAGGACAGGGAAATCAGCCCCAGCATTTT. Its translation is CASSPGQGNQPQHF.

The V gene is TRBV11-1, the J gene TRBJ1-2; the D gene is possibly TRBD1 (6 bases). The germline V gene has CDR1 SGHAT and CDR2 FQDESV (reference sequence). There are 14 residues in the CDR3. Trimming left V 4 bases short and J 3 bases short, with 12 bases between. CDR3 protein: CASSSQGADYGYTF. The DNA for the CDR3 is TGTGCCAGCAGCTCACAGGGAGCCGACTATGGCTACACCTTC.

This clone was found once. The chain has TRBV4-1 and TRBJ1-6; 11 nucleotides align to TRBD1. The CDR3 contains 18 residues. Trimming at V came to 4 bases and at J to 9 bases, leaving 14 bases not matched to a gene. CDR1 is MGHRA, CDR2 YSYEKL, per germline. CDR3 protein: CASSRERGGQGAFSPLHF. In nucleotides, the CDR3 is TGCGCCAGCAGCCGGGAAAGGGGTGGACAGGGGGCGTTTTCACCCCTCCACTTT.

The chain employs TRBV19 and TRBJ1-3, with D possibly being TRBD1 (5 bases). In germline, CDR1 is LNHDA, CDR2 SQIVND (reference sequence). V was shortened by 7 bases and J by 4 bases, with 14 bases between the two germline ends. This CDR3 spans 14 amino acids. The CDR3 region has the DNA TGTGCCAGTAACCGGGGGGTTGACGGAAACACCATATATTTT. Residues: CASNRGVDGNTIYF.

The chain carries TRBV27 and TRBJ1-2; D is possibly TRBD1 (6 bases). V was trimmed by 5 bases and J by 5 bases, leaving 12 bases between them. This CDR3 is 13 amino acids long. Germline V gene data show CDR1 as MNHEY and CDR2 as SMNVEV (reference sequence). The CDR3 DNA reads as TGTGCCAGCAGTCCTCGGGGGGCTTATGGCTACACCTTC. This sequence encodes CASSPRGAYGYTF.

This chain uses TRBV28 with TRBJ1-5, with 9 bases lining up with TRBD1. The CDR3 is 15 residues long. The trim removed 5 bases at V and 6 bases at J, leaving 8 bases unmatched. Per the germline V gene, CDR1 is MDHEN and CDR2 is SYDVKM. The CDR3, as DNA: TGTGCCAGCAGTAATCCGGGACAGGGTTTTCAGCCCCAGCATTTT. This gives the protein CASSNPGQGFQPQHF.

The chain combines TRBV28 with TRBJ2-5, with 9 nucleotides matching TRBD2. The CDR3 runs to 14 residues. The germline gives CDR1 MDHEN, CDR2 SYDVKM. V lost 5 bases and J lost 1; bases outside the gene matches: 2. The CDR3 coding sequence is TGTGCCAGCAGTCTTAGCGGGGGCCAAGAGACCCAGTACTTC. Its protein is CASSLSGGQETQYF. The variable domain in full, with the rest retrieved from reference TRBV28 and TRBJ2-5, is DVKVTQSSRYLVKRTGEKVFLECVQDMDHENMFWYRQDPGLGLRLIYFSYDVKMKEKGDIPEGYSVSREKKERFSLILESASTNQTSMYLCASSLSGGQETQYFGPGTRLLVL.

This chain links TRBV3-1 (or the pseudogene TRBV3-2) with TRBJ2-1; 7 bases agree with TRBD2. The CDR3 sequence is 11 residues long. Trimming took 5 bases from V and 10 from J; bases not matched to a gene: 2. The germline V gene encodes CDR1 LGHDT and CDR2 YNNKEL (reference sequence). DNA for the CDR3: TGTGCCAGCAGCATTAGCGGGGAGCAGTTCTTC. This gives the protein CASSISGEQFF.

The chain recombines TRBV30 with TRBJ1-2, with TRBD1 identical over 8 bases. CDR1 and CDR2 from the germline V gene are GTSNPN and SVGIG (reference sequence). Trimming cost V 3 bases and J 5 bases; bases outside gene matches: 11. The CDR3 totals 15 residues. As DNA, the CDR3 is TGTGCCTGGAGGGCCTGGGACAGGCCCGTTTATGGCTACACCTTC. It encodes CAWRAWDRPVYGYTF.

The chain uses TRBV19 and TRBJ1-4; maybe TRBD1 (6 bases). V was trimmed by 8 bases and J by 5 bases, leaving 18 bases between them. The CDR3 contains 15 residues. The germline V gene has CDR1 LNHDA and CDR2 SQIVND (reference sequence). The CDR3 DNA is TGTGCCAGTTCCATGGCCGACAGGCCCAATGAAAAACTGTTTTTT. It encodes CASSMADRPNEKLFF.

V usage is TRBV25-1 and J usage is TRBJ1-4, with 7 nucleotides matching TRBD1. V shed 5 bases and J 8 bases; nucleotides not matched to a gene: 5. The CDR3 totals 13 residues. Germline CDR1 reads MGHDK; CDR2 reads SYGVNS. The CDR3 region has the DNA TGTGCCAGCAGTCCCGGGACAGACGAAAAACTGTTTTTT. It is translated as CASSPGTDEKLFF.

This chain joins TRBV28 and TRBJ2-7; 8 bases agree with TRBD1. Per the germline V gene, CDR1 is MDHEN and CDR2 is SYDVKM. The CDR3 is 16 amino acids. With V trimmed by 5 bases and J by 3 bases, 12 bases remained unmatched. The CDR3, as DNA: TGTGCCAGCAGTCCCGCATGGACAGGGCGCCACTACGAGCAGTACTTC. It encodes CASSPAWTGRHYEQYF.

Written as DNA, the CDR3 is TGCGCCAGCAGCCTGGGGCACCTTAATAATTCACCCCTCCACTTT. Protein product: CASSLGHLNNSPLHF. The chain couples TRBV4-3 to TRBJ1-6; the D gene is possibly TRBD1 (5 bases). The germline CDR1 and CDR2 sequences are LGHNA and YSLEER. The CDR3 is 15 residues long. Deletions cut 4 bases from V and 5 bases from J, with 12 bases between.

The chain links TRBV30 to TRBJ1-1; D is ambiguous. There are 19 residues in the CDR3. The V and J ends lost 0 bases and 0 bases respectively, with 23 bases between them. CDR1 GTSNPN and CDR2 SVGIG come from the germline V gene (reference sequence). In nucleotides, the CDR3 is TGTGCCTGGAGTGTCTTTCCACTCCTTTGGCAGGACTTGAACACTGAAGCTTTCTTT. Its protein is CAWSVFPLLWQDLNTEAFF.